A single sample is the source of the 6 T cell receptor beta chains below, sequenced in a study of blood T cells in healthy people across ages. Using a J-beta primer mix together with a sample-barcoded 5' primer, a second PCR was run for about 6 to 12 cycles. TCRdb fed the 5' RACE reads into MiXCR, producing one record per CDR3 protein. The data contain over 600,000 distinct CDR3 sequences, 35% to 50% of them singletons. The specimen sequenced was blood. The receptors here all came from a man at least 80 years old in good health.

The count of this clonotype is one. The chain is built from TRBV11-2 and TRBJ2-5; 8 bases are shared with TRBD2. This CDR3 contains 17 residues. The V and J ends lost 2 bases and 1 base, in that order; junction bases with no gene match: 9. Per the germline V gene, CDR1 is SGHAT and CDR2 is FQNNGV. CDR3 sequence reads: CASSLPWERGFQETQYF. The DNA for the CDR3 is TGTGCCAGCAGCTTACCGTGGGAGCGGGGGTTCCAAGAGACCCAGTACTTC.

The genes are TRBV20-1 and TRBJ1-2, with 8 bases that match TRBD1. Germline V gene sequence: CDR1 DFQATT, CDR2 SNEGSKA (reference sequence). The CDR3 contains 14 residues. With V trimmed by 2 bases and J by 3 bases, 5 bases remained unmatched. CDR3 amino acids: CSARTETGDYGYTF. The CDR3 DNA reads TGCAGTGCTAGAACCGAGACAGGGGACTATGGCTACACCTTC.

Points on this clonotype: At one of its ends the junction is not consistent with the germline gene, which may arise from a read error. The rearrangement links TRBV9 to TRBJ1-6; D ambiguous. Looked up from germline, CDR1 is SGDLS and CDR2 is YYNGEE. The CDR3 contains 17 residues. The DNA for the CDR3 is TGTGCCAGCAGCGTAGCGGCGGCCAGCTCCTATAATTCACCCCCCCACTTT. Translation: CASSVAAASSYNSPPHF.

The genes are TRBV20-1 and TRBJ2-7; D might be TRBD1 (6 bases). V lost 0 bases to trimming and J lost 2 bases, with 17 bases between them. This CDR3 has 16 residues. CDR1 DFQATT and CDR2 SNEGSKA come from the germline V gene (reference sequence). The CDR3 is CSARDLGAVVPYEQYF. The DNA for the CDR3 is TGCAGTGCTAGAGATTTGGGGGCGGTTGTCCCCTACGAGCAGTACTTC.

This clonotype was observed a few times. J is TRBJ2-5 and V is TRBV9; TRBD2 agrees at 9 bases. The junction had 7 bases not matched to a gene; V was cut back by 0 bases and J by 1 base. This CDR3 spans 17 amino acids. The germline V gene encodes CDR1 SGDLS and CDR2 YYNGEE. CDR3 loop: CASSVGIAGDFQETQYF. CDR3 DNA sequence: TGTGCCAGCAGCGTAGGGATAGCGGGGGACTTCCAAGAGACCCAGTACTTC.

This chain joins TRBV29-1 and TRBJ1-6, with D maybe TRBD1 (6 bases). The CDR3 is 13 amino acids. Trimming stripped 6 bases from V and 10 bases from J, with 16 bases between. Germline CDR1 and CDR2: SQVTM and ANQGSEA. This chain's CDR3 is CSVRQEKVSPLHF. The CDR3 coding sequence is TGCAGCGTCCGACAGGAAAAGGTATCACCCCTCCACTTT.